This paragraph reports one T cell receptor (beta chain). The antigen remains unidentified. This sample was taken from a study of cytomegalovirus exposure and HLA in healthy donors. Study-level results: Among immune exposure information, only CMV serostatus was available. A few of the chains that were CMV-associated were confirmed in vitro to be specific for CMV antigens. Apparent HLA restriction characterized most CMV-associated TCR beta chains in a later analysis. Later analysis identified a missense DCLRE1C variant that was linked to TCR beta V- and J-gene trimming.

PCR employed 60 Vbeta and 13 Jbeta primers. Produced via immunoSEQ multiplex PCR; TCRdb's table is partial and in-frame only. The listing records roughly 200,000 clones. The V gene's germline CDR1 is PRHDT and CDR2 FYEKMQ (reference sequence). Trimming cost V 4 bases and J 3 bases; bases outside gene matches: 3. The CDR3 is made up of 14 amino acids. The gene calls are TRBV13 and TRBJ1-1; 9 bases agree with TRBD1. Input material: PBMCs. The receptor was isolated from a girl aged 2 to 10 in good health and CMV-seropositive. CDR3 region: CASSSGQGYTEAFF. CDR3 coding DNA: TGTGCCAGCAGCTCGGGACAGGGATACACTGAAGCTTTCTTT.